Listed below are T cell receptor beta chains from one sample, sequenced in a study of early T cells in non-severe SARS-CoV-2 infection. From the 5' RACE reads, TCRdb called clonotypes with MiXCR, one entry per CDR3 protein. The sample holds tens of thousands of distinct CDR3 sequences, around 10% seen once. This specimen consisted of whole blood, obtained at baseline. The receptors here all came from an adult who was a healthcare worker with PCR-confirmed SARS-CoV-2 infection or an uninfected control (not recorded which). Each CDR3 is given with its conserved first and last residue. The D gene is left open where the match is weak. Clone size is given for some rows only: seen once, a few or many times, or a class if the clone is expanded.

>TRBJ2-1|-|-|TRBV11-2
TGTGCCAGCAGTTGGGGCGGGCGCTCCTACAATGAGCAGTTCTTC
CASSWGGRSYNEQFF
>TRBJ1-1|few|-|TRBV3-1
TGTGCCAGCAGCCGGGGGGTCTTAATGAACACTGAAGCTTTCTTT
CASSRGVLMNTEAFF
>TRBJ2-7|-|-|TRBV7-8
TGTGCCAGCAGCTTAGGCCGGGCAATGAGGGAGCAGTACTTC
CASSLGRAMREQYF
>TRBJ2-1|few|TRBD2|TRBV7-9
TGTGCCAGCAGCTCAAGGACTAGCGGGAGGGATGGTGAGCAGTTCTTC
CASSSRTSGRDGEQFF
>TRBJ2-1|few|-|TRBV6-2/TRBV6-3
TGTGCCAGCAGCCCTCGCCTTCGAGGGGAGCAGTTCTTC
CASSPRLRGEQFF
>TRBJ2-5|few|-|TRBV4-1
TGCGCCAGCAGCCCCCTGTTACTGGGGGGGCGGGAGACCCAGTACTTC
CASSPLLLGGRETQYF
>TRBJ2-1|few|TRBD2|TRBV12-3/TRBV12-4
TGTGCCAGCAGTCGCGGACTAGCAGATGAGCAGTTCTTC
CASSRGLADEQFF
>TRBJ2-1|many|-|TRBV6-5
TGTGCCAGCACCACAGGGGGGGCAAGCTCCTACAATGAGCAGTTCTTC
CASTTGGASSYNEQFF
>TRBJ2-4|medium-sized|-|TRBV7-6
TGTGCCAGCAGCTTCAAGGGGGGGGACATTCAGTACTTC
CASSFKGGDIQYF
>TRBJ2-1|few|TRBD2|TRBV7-9
TGTGCCAGCAGCCCGGGGGGGAGGTCCTACAATGAGCAGTTCTTC
CASSPGGRSYNEQFF
>TRBJ2-3|many|TRBD2|TRBV5-1
TGCGCCAGCAGCCCCTTGCCGGGGGGAAATACGCAGTATTTT
CASSPLPGGNTQYF
>TRBJ2-2|-|-|TRBV20-1
TGCAGTGCTAGGACGAACACCGGGGAGCTGTTTTTT
CSARTNTGELFF
>TRBJ2-3|-|-|TRBV7-6
TGTGCCAGCAGCTTGCTTCTAGGGTCCACGAATACGCAGTATTTT
CASSLLLGSTNTQYF
>TRBJ2-3|many|-|TRBV29-1
TGCAGCGTTGCGTTAAACACAGATACGCAGTATTTT
CSVALNTDTQYF
>TRBJ1-5|few|-|TRBV2
TGTGCCAGCAGGAACGATGTGAGCAATCAGCCCCAGCATTTT
CASRNDVSNQPQHF
>TRBJ1-2|-|TRBD1|TRBV6-5
TGTGCCAGCAGTTATCGCGACAGGGCAAAGTATGGCTACACCTTC
CASSYRDRAKYGYTF
>TRBJ2-7|many|-|TRBV2
TGTGCCAGCGGTGGGCAGTACTTC
CASGGQYF
>TRBJ2-6|many|-|TRBV12-3/TRBV12-4
TGTGCCAGCAGTTTGAACAGGGATACCAACGTCCTGACTTTC
CASSLNRDTNVLTF
>TRBJ2-5|-|-|TRBV12-3/TRBV12-4
TGTGCCAGCAGTTTCTCACGCCAGGAGACCCAGTACTTC
CASSFSRQETQYF
>TRBJ2-1|-|-|TRBV7-2
TGTGCCAGCAGCGATAGACGGTGGGGTACCTACAATGAGCAGTTCTTC
CASSDRRWGTYNEQFF
>TRBJ1-1|-|-|TRBV4-1
TGCGCCAGCACCTATAACACTGAAGCTTTCTTT
CASTYNTEAFF
>TRBJ1-3|few|-|TRBV29-1
TGCAGCGTTGAAGGGCCCCGGTGGCGTGGTGGAAACACCATATATTTT
CSVEGPRWRGGNTIYF
>TRBJ1-2|-|TRBD1|TRBV20-1
TGCAGTGCTAGCCGACAGGGAGATCTTAACTATGGCTACACCTTC
CSASRQGDLNYGYTF
>TRBJ2-1|many|-|TRBV14
TGTGCCAGCAGCCCTACCCCCTACAATGAGCAGTTCTTC
CASSPTPYNEQFF